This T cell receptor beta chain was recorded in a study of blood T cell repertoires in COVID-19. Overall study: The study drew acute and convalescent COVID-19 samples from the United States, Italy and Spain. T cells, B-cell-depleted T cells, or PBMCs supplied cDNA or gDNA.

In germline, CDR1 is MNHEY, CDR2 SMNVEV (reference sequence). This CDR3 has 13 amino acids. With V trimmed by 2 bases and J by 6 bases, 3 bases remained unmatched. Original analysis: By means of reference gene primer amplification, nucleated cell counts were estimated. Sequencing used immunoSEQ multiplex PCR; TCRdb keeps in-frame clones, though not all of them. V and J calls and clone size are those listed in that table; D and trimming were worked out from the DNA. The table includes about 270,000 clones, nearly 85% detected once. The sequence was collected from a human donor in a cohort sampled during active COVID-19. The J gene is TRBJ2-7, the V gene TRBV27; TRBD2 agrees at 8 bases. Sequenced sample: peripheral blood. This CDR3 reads CASSLRGLAEQYF. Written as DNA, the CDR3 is TGTGCCAGCAGTTTAAGAGGACTAGCCGAGCAGTACTTC.